These T cell receptor beta chains were read from a single sample in a study of blood T cell repertoires in COVID-19. The protocol was immunoSEQ multiplex PCR, while the TCRdb copy is restricted to in-frame clones and leaves out a portion. The table shows some 160,000 clones, with 70% to 90% occurring only once. The sample comprised peripheral blood. The receptors come from a woman of 80 years or more with COVID-19, enrolled during active disease. CDR3s include the opening cysteine and the closing phenylalanine or tryptophan. The D gene is left open where the match is weak.

v_gene | d_gene | CDR3aa
TRBV5-6 | TRBD2 | CASSLARAGGDISYNEQFF
TRBV18 | . | CASSPQSISEANTGELFF
TRBV19 | . | CASSPMGGGAAGELFF
TRBV6-6 | TRBD2 | CASKAGESYSEQYF
TRBV7-9 | . | CASSYREIISYNEQFF
TRBV28 | TRBD1 | CASSDGTAGNTIYF
TRBV11-3 | TRBD2 | CASSLAGAGGWNEQFF
TRBV28 | . | CASTRPGLQETQYF
TRBV6-2/TRBV6-3 | . | CASSYSIYEQYF
TRBV24-1 | . | CATSAGGSREAFF
TRBV9 | TRBD2 | CASSPRWGGTSYEQYF